This T cell receptor beta chain was identified in a study of cytomegalovirus exposure and HLA in healthy donors. It was with 60 Vbeta and 13 Jbeta primers that the PCR ran. Produced via immunoSEQ multiplex PCR; TCRdb's table is partial and in-frame only. This table holds about 77,000 clones, 78% found once. V dropped 4 bases and J dropped 5 bases, with 14 bases sitting between them. Germline V CDR1 and CDR2: SGHTA, FQGTGA. CDR3 length: 14 residues. The sequencing sample was made of PBMCs. This sequence originates from a man aged 35-49 years in good health and CMV-seronegative. This chain links TRBV7-3 with TRBJ2-5; D is possibly TRBD1 (5 bases). Here the CDR3 DNA reads TGTGCCAGCAGCTATGGACAATTCCGGGAGACCCAGTACTTC. This translates into CASSYGQFRETQYF.